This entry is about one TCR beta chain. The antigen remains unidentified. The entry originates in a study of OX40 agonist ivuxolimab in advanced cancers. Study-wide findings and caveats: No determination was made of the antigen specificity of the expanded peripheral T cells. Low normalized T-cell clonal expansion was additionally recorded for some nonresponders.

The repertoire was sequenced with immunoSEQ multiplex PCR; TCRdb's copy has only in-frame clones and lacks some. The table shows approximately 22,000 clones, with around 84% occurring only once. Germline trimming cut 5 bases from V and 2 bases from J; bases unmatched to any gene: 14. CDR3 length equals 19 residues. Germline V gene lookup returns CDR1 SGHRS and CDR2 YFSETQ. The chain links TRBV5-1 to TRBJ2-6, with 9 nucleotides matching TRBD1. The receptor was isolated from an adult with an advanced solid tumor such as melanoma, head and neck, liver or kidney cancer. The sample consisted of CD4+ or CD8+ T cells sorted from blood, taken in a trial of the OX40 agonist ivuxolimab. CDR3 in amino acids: CASSHTRGQGLAGANVLTF. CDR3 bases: TGCGCCAGCAGTCATACCCGGGGACAGGGTTTAGCTGGGGCCAACGTCCTGACTTTC.